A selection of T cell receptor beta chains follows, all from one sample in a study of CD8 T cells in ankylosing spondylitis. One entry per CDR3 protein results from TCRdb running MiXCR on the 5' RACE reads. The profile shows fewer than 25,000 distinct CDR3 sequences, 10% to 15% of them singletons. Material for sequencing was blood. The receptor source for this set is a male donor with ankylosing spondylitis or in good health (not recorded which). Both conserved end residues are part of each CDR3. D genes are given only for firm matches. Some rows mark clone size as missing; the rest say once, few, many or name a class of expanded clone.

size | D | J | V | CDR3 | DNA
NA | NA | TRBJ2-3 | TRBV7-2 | CASSLERGTDTQYF | TGTGCCAGCAGCTTAGAGAGGGGGACAGATACGCAGTATTTT
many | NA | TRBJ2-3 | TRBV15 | CATSRDRGFSDTQYF | TGTGCCACCAGCAGAGACAGGGGCTTCTCAGATACGCAGTATTTT
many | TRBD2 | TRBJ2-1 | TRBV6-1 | CASSVISGVSNEQFF | TGTGCCAGCAGTGTGATTAGCGGGGTGTCCAATGAGCAGTTCTTC
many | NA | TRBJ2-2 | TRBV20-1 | CSASPGTGNTGELFF | TGCAGTGCTAGCCCCGGGACGGGAAACACCGGGGAGCTGTTTTTT
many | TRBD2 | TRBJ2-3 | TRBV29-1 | CSVGPSGDTQYF | TGCAGCGTTGGGCCTAGCGGAGATACGCAGTATTTT
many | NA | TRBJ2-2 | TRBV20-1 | CSARDFGGGEGGELFF | TGCAGTGCTAGAGATTTTGGGGGCGGTGAGGGCGGGGAGCTGTTTTTT
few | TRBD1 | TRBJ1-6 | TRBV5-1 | CASRGMGQGHNSPLHF | TGCGCCAGCAGAGGGATGGGACAGGGGCATAATTCACCCCTCCACTTT
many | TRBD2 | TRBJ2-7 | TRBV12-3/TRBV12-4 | CASSFPGIAGVEQYF | TGTGCCAGCAGTTTTCCCGGGATAGCGGGAGTCGAGCAGTACTTC
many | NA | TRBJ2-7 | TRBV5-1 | CASSLSSAVDEQYF | TGCGCCAGCAGCTTGTCTTCCGCCGTGGACGAGCAGTACTTC
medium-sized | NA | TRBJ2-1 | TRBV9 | CASSDQTGHNEQFF | TGTGCCAGCAGCGACCAGACAGGTCACAATGAGCAGTTCTTC
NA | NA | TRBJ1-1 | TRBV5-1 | CASSLSGTEAFF | TGCGCCAGCAGCTTGAGTGGGACTGAAGCTTTCTTT
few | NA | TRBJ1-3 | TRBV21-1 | CASSKERSRASGNTIYF | TGTGCCAGCAGCAAAGAGAGGAGCAGGGCATCTGGAAACACCATATATTTT
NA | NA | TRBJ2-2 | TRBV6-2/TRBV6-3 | CASSYRVDTGELFF | TGTGCCAGCAGTTATAGGGTGGACACCGGGGAGCTGTTTTTT
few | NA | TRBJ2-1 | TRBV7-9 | CASSLAAGRNNEQFF | TGTGCCAGCAGCTTAGCCGCAGGGCGCAACAATGAGCAGTTCTTC
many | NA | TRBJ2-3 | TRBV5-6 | CASSLVGHTEADTQYF | TGTGCCAGCAGCTTGGTCGGGCATACCGAGGCAGATACGCAGTATTTT
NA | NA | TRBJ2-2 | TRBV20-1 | CSASPFYRGADTGELFF | TGCAGTGCTAGTCCTTTCTATCGTGGGGCGGACACCGGGGAGCTGTTTTTT
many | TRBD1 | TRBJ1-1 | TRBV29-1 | CSVEQGGGAEAFF | TGCAGCGTTGAACAAGGAGGGGGCGCTGAAGCTTTCTTT
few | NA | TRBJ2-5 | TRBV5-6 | CASSLKAQGETQYF | TGTGCCAGCAGCTTGAAGGCACAGGGTGAGACCCAGTACTTC
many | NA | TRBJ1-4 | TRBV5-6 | CASSFLARSNEKLFF | TGTGCCAGCAGCTTCTTGGCACGGAGTAATGAAAAACTGTTTTTT
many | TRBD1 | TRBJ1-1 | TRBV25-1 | CASSGGTGVGTEAFF | TGTGCCAGCAGTGGGGGGACAGGGGTTGGAACTGAAGCTTTCTTT
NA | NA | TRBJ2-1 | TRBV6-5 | CASSYQGNNEQFF | TGTGCCAGCAGTTATCAGGGGAACAATGAGCAGTTCTTC
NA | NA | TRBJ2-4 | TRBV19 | CASRSDRRGAKNIQYF | TGTGCCAGTAGATCGGACAGGAGGGGGGCCAAAAACATTCAGTACTTC
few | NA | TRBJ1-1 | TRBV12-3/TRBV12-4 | CASSHRVNTEAFF | TGTGCCAGCAGTCACAGGGTGAACACTGAAGCTTTCTTT
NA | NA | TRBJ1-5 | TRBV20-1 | CSAREFSNQPQHF | TGCAGTGCTAGGGAGTTTAGCAATCAGCCCCAGCATTTT
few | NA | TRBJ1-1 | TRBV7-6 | CASSLTGIDTEAFF | TGTGCCAGCAGCTTAACGGGGATCGACACTGAAGCTTTCTTT
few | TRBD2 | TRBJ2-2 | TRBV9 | CASSVRGVTGELFF | TGTGCCAGCAGCGTTCGGGGGGTCACCGGGGAGCTGTTTTTT
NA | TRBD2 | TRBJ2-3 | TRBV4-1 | CASSRGLAGGLVDTQYF | TGCGCCAGCAGCCGGGGACTAGCGGGAGGGCTCGTAGATACGCAGTATTTT
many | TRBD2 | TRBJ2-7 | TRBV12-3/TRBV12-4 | CASGRVGGNYEQYF | TGTGCCAGCGGCCGCGTCGGGGGGAACTACGAGCAGTACTTC
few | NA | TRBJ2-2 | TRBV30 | CAWGLGWTGELFF | TGTGCCTGGGGCCTAGGTTGGACCGGGGAGCTGTTTTTT
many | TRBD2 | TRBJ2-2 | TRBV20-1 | CSARAQGLAGGPGTGELFF | TGCAGTGCTAGAGCCCAGGGACTAGCGGGGGGGCCGGGCACCGGGGAGCTGTTTTTT
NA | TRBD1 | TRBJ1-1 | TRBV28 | CASTRTGSMNTEAFF | TGTGCCAGCACCCGGACAGGGTCTATGAACACTGAAGCTTTCTTT
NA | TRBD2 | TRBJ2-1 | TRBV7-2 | CASSPHERPSGSGEQFF | TGTGCCAGCAGCCCCCACGAACGCCCTAGCGGGAGTGGAGAGCAGTTCTTC
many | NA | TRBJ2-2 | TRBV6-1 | CASSVEVNTGELFF | TGTGCCAGCAGTGTTGAGGTTAACACCGGGGAGCTGTTTTTT
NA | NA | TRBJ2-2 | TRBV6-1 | CASRALANTGELFF | TGTGCCAGCAGGGCTTTGGCGAACACCGGGGAGCTGTTTTTT
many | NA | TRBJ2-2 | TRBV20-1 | CSARQTNTGELFF | TGCAGTGCTAGGCAGACGAACACCGGGGAGCTGTTTTTT
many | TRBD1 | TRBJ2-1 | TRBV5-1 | CASLRDRGSYNEQFF | TGCGCCAGCCTCCGGGACAGGGGCTCCTACAATGAGCAGTTCTTC
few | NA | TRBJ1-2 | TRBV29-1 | CSVEVLTGGGYTF | TGCAGCGTTGAAGTTCTGACCGGCGGTGGCTACACCTTC
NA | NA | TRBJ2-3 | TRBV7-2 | CASSLEGGATSTDTQYF | TGTGCCAGCAGCTTAGAGGGCGGGGCAACCTCCACAGATACGCAGTATTTT
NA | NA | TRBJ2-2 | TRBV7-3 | CASSPQGASGNTGELFF | TGTGCCAGCAGCCCTCAGGGGGCTAGCGGTAACACCGGGGAGCTGTTTTTT
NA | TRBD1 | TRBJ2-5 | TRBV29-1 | CSVDADREETQYF | TGCAGCGTTGATGCCGACAGGGAAGAGACCCAGTACTTC
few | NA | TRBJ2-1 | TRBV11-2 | CATFEGVEQFF | TGTGCCACCTTTGAAGGTGTCGAGCAGTTCTTC
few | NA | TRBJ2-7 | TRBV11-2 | CASSLAQGGEQYF | TGTGCCAGCAGCTTAGCACAGGGTGGCGAGCAGTACTTC
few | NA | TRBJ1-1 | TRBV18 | CASSPRAGVTEAFF | TGTGCCAGCTCACCCCGGGCAGGGGTCACTGAAGCTTTCTTT
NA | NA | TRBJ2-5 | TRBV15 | CATSPPSRGETQYF | TGTGCCACCAGCCCCCCTTCCCGGGGAGAGACCCAGTACTTC
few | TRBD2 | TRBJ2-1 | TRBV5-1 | CASSLGTSGKGEQFF | TGCGCCAGCAGCCTAGGGACTAGCGGGAAAGGTGAGCAGTTCTTC
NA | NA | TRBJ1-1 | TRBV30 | CAWSPVGRQNTEAFF | TGTGCCTGGAGTCCCGTAGGACGGCAGAACACTGAAGCTTTCTTT
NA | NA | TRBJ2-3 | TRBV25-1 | CASSAFRGRTDTQYF | TGTGCCAGCAGTGCCTTCAGGGGAAGAACAGATACGCAGTATTTT
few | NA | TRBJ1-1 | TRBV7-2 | CASSLDSYTTEAFF | TGTGCCAGCAGCTTAGACAGCTACACCACTGAAGCTTTCTTT
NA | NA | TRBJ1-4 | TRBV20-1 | CSAIEGWTNEKLFF | TGCAGTGCCATCGAAGGGTGGACTAATGAAAAACTGTTTTTT